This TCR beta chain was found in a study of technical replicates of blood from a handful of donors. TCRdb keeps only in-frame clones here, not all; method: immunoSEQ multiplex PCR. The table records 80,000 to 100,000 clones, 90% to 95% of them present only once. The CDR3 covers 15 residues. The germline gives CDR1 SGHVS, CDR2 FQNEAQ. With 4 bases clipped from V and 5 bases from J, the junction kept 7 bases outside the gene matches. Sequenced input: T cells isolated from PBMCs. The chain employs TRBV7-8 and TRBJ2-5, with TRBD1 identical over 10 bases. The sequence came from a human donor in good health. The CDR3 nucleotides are TGTGCCAGCAGCTCCCGGACAGGGGGTTTGGAGACCCAGTACTTC. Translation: CASSSRTGGLETQYF.